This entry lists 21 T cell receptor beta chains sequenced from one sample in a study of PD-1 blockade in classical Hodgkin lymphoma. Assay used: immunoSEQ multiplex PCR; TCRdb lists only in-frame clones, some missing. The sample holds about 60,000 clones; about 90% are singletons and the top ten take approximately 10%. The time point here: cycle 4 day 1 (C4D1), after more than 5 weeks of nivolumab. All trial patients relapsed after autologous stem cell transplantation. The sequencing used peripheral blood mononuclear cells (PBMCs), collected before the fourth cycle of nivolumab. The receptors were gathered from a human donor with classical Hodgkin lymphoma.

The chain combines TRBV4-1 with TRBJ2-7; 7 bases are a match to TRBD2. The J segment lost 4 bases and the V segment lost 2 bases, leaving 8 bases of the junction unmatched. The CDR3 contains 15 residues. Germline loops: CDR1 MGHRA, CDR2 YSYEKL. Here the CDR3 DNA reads TGCGCCAGCAGCCAACAGGGCAGGGAGGGGTACGAGCAGTACTTC. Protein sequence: CASSQQGREGYEQYF.

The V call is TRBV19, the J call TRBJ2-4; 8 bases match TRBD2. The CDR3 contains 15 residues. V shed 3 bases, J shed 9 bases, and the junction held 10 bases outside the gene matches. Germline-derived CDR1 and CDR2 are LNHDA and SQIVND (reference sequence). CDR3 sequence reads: CASSIPAGGGTIQYF. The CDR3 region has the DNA TGTGCCAGTAGTATCCCCGCGGGGGGAGGAACCATTCAGTACTTC. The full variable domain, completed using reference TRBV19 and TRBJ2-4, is DGGITQSPKYLFRKEGQNVTLSCEQNLNHDAMYWYRQDPGQGLRLIYYSQIVNDFQKGDIAEGYSVSREKKESFPLTVTSAQKNPTAFYLCASSIPAGGGTIQYFGAGTRLSVL.

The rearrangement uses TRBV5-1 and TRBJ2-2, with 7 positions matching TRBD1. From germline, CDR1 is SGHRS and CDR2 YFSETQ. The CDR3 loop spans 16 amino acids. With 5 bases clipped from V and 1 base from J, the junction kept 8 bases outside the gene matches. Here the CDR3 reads CASRVAYRGNTGELFF. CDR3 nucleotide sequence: TGCGCCAGCAGGGTGGCGTACAGGGGGAACACCGGGGAGCTGTTTTTT.

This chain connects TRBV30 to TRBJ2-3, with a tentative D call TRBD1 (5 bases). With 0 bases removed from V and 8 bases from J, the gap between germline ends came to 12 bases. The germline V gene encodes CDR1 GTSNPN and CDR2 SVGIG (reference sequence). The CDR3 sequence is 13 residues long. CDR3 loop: CAWSVLPQVTQYF. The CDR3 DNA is TGTGCCTGGAGTGTCTTGCCACAGGTTACGCAGTATTTT.

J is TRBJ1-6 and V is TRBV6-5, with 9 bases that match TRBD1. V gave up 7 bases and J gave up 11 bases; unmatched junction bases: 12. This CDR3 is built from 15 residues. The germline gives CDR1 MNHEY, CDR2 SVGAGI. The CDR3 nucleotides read TGTGCCAGCAACCCCCGGGACAGGGCTTTGGCACCCCTCCACTTT. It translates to CASNPRDRALAPLHF.

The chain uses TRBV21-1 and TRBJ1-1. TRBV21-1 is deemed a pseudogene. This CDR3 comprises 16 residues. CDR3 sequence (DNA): TGTGCCAGCAGCAAAGGGGTCCACGGGGGGTACACTGAAGCTTTCTTT. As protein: CASSKGVHGGYTEAFF.

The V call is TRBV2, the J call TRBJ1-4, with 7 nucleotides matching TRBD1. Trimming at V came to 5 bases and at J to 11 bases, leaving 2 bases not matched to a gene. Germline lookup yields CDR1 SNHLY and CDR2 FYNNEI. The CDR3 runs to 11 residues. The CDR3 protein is CASSTGVKLFF. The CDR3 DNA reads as TGTGCCAGCAGTACAGGGGTGAAACTGTTTTTT.

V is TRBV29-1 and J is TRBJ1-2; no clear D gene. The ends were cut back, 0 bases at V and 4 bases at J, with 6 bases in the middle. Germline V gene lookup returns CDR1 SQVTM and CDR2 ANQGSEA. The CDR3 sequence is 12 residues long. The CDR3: CSVEDRGYGYTF. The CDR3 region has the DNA TGCAGCGTTGAAGATCGTGGCTATGGCTACACCTTC. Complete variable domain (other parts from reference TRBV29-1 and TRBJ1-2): SAVISQKPSRDICQRGTSLTIQCQVDSQVTMMFWYRQQPGQSLTLIATANQGSEATYESGFVIDKFPISRPNLTFSTLTVSNMSPEDSSIYLCSVEDRGYGYTFGSGTRLTVV.

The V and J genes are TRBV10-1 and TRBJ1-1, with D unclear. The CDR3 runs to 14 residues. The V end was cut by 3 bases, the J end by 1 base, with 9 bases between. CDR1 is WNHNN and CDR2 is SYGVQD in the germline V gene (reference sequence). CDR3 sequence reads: CASSDPRRNTEAFF. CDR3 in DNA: TGCGCCAGCAGTGACCCTCGCCGGAACACTGAAGCTTTCTTT.

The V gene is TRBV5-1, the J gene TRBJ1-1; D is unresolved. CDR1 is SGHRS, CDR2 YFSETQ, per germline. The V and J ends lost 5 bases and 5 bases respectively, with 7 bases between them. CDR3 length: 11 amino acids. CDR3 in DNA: TGCGCCAGCAGGTACCGGACTGAAGCTTTCTTT. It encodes CASRYRTEAFF.

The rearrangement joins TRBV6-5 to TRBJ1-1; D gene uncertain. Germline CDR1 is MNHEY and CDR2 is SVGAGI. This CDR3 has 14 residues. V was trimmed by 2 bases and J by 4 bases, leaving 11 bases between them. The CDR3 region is CASSYMELGTEAFF. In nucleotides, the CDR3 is TGTGCCAGCAGTTACATGGAGTTGGGCACTGAAGCTTTCTTT.

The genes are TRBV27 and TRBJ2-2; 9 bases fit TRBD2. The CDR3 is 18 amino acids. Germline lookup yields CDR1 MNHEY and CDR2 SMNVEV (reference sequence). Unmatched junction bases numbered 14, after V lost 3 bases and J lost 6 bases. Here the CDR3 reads CASSFEVAGARAPGELFF. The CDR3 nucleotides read TGTGCCAGCAGTTTTGAAGTAGCGGGGGCCCGAGCCCCCGGGGAGCTGTTTTTT.

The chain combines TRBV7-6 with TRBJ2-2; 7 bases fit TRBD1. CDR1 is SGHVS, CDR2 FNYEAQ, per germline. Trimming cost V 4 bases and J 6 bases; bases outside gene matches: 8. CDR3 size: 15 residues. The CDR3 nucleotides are TGTGCCAGCAGCTGGGACAGCTATAGGGCCGGGGAGCTGTTTTTT. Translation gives CASSWDSYRAGELFF.

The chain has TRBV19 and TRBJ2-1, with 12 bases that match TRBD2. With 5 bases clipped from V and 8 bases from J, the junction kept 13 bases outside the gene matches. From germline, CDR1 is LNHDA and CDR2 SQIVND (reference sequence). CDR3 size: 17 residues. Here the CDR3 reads CASSPRLLAGGPHEQFF. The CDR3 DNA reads TGTGCCAGTAGTCCCCGACTCCTAGCGGGGGGGCCGCATGAGCAGTTCTTC.

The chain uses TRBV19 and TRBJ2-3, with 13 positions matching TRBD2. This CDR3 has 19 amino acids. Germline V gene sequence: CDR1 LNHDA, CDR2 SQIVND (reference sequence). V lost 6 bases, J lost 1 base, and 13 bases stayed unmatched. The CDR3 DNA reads TGTGCCAGTAGCCCCAGCCGGACACTAGCGGGGGGGGGCACAGATACGCAGTATTTT. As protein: CASSPSRTLAGGGTDTQYF.

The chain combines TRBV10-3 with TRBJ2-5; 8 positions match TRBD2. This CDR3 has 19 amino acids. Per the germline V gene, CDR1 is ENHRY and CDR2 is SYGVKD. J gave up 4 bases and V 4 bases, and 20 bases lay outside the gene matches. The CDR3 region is CAISGRGPPAGVNLETQYF. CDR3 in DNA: TGTGCCATCAGTGGGCGGGGACCTCCAGCGGGGGTTAATTTAGAGACCCAGTACTTC.

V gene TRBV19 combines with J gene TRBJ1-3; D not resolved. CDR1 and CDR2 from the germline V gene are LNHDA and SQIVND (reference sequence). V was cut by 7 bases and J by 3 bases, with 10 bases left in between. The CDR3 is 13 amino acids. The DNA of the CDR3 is TGTGCCAGTACCCCCACGCTTGGAAACACCATATATTTT. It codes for CASTPTLGNTIYF.

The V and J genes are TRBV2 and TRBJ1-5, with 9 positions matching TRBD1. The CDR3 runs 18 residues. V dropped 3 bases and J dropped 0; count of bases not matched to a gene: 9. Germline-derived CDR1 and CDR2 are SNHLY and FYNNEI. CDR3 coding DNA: TGTGCCAGCAGTGAGTCTGGGGACAGGGAATATAGCAATCAGCCCCAGCATTTT. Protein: CASSESGDREYSNQPQHF.

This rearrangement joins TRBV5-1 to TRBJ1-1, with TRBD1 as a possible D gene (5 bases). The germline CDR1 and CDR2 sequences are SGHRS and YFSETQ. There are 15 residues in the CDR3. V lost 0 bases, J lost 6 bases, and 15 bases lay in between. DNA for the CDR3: TGCGCCAGCAGCTTGGCCGGCAGGGCGGTCTCTGAAGCTTTCTTT. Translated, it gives CASSLAGRAVSEAFF. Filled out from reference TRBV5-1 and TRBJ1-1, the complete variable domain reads KAGVTQTPRYLIKTRGQQVTLSCSPISGHRSVSWYQQTPGQGLQFLFEYFSETQRNKGNFPGRFSGRQFSNSRSEMNVSTLELGDSALYLCASSLAGRAVSEAFFGQGTRLTVV.

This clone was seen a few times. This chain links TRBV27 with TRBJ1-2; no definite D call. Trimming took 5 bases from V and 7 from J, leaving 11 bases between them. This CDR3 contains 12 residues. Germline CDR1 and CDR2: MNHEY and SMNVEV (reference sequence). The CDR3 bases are TGTGCCAGCAGTGCTCAGGAGGGTGGCTACACCTTC. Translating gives CASSAQEGGYTF.

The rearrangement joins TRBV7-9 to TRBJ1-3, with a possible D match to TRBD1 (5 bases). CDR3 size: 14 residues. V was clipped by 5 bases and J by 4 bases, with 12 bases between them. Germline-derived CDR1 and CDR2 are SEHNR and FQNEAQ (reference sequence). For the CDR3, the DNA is TGTGCCAGCAGCAAGGACAATGTAGGAAACACCATATATTTT. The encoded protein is CASSKDNVGNTIYF. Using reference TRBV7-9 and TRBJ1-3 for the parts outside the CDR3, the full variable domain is DTGVSQNPRHKITKRGQNVTFRCDPISEHNRLYWYRQTLGQGPEFLTYFQNEAQLEKSRLLSDRFSAERPKGSFSTLEIQRTEQGDSAMYLCASSKDNVGNTIYFGEGSWLTVV.